The T cell receptor (beta chain) described here comes from a study of shared clonotypes between healthy human individuals. Study in general: Per donor, three plates held CD4 naive cells, three held CD4 memory, two held CD8 naive and one held CD8 memory. Study-wide points: Across a handful of donors, naive CD4 shared about 5%, naive CD8 more than 3%, memory CD4 over 2%, memory CD8 around 0.42%.

The J segment lost 1 base and the V segment lost 4 bases, leaving 3 bases of the junction unmatched. Germline values: CDR1 SEHNR, CDR2 FQNEAQ (reference sequence). This CDR3 comprises 14 residues. CD45RO-negative CD8 cells positively selected for CCR7 made up the naive population, which excluded terminally differentiated effector memory CD45RA+ cells. Participating donors were healthy, HIV-negative adults free of recent acute infections or vaccinations. Execution of the assay was at deep level. Assay: immunoSEQ multiplex PCR; the TCRdb copy retains only in-frame clones and omits some. The data show roughly 770,000 clones, 95% to 97% seen once. A remark on this clone: Its cognate antigen is unknown. This specimen includes other DNA sequences encoding the same CDR3.

Sequencing was carried out using naive CD8+ T cells sorted from blood. The receptor was isolated from a man aged 25 to 45 in good health. The chain links TRBV7-9 to TRBJ2-5; 7 positions match TRBD1. In nucleotides, the CDR3 is TGTGCCAGCAGCTCCAGACAGGGCCAAGAGACCCAGTACTTC. Translating gives CASSSRQGQETQYF.